This T cell receptor (beta chain) was sequenced during a study of patients and donors after allogeneic stem cell transplantation. TCRdb analysed the RT-PCR reads with MiXCR anew, one entry per CDR3 protein. The table lists approximately 150,000 distinct CDR3 sequences, 24% of them singletons. The V gene end was trimmed by 2 bases and the J gene end by 1 base; junction bases not matched to a gene: 1. CDR3 length equals 14 residues. Germline loops: CDR1 MGHDK, CDR2 SYGVNS. What was sequenced was blood, either unsorted or a sorted T cell fraction (not recorded which). The sequence came from a human donor who was either an allogeneic HSCT recipient or a stem cell or donor lymphocyte infusion donor (not recorded which). It is not recorded whose cells these are; they may come from a transplant donor. The chain couples TRBV25-1 to TRBJ2-7; 8 nucleotides line up with TRBD1. CDR3 loop: CASSERTGSYEQYF. The CDR3 DNA follows: TGTGCCAGCAGTGAAAGGACAGGGTCCTACGAGCAGTACTTC.